This TCR beta chain appears in the sequencing data of a study of T cell responses to AZD1222 COVID-19 vaccine. Study-wide results and caveats: The breadth and depth of Spike-specific TCRs increased once two AZD1222 doses had been given. Mapped onto spike, vaccine-associated CD4 TCRs spanned it and were dominant at 160-218 and 743-854.

This clone appeared a single time. Its antigen is still unknown. Here immunoSEQ multiplex PCR was the method, and the copy in TCRdb shows in-frame clones only, minus some. Altogether some 120,000 clones are present, over 75% being singletons, with the ten largest covering 1.2%. CDR3 size: 16 residues. V was cut by 5 bases and J by 2 bases, with 18 bases left in between. CDR1 is SEHNR, CDR2 FQNEAQ, per germline (reference sequence). The V call is TRBV7-9, the J call TRBJ2-5; tentative D call: TRBD2 (7 bases). The sequencing here drew on peripheral blood, taken on day 0 of AZD1222 vaccination. The receptor was derived from an adult in good health. The CDR3 is CASSGGLAASQETQYF. As DNA, the CDR3 is TGTGCCAGCAGCGGGGGGCTAGCGGCCTCACAAGAGACCCAGTACTTC.